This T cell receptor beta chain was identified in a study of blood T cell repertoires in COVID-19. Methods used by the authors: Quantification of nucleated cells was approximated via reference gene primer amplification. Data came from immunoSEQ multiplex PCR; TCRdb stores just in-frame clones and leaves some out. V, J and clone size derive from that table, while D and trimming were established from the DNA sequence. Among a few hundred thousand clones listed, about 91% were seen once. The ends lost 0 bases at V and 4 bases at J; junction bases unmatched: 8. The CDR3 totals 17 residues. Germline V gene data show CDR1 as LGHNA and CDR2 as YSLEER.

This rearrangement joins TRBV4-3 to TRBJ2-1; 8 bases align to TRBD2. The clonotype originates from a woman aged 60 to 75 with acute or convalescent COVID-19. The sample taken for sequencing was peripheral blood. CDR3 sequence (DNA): TGCGCCAGCAGCCAAGATTCATCGCTAGCGGGTTACAATGAGCAGTTCTTC. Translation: CASSQDSSLAGYNEQFF.